This entry is about one T cell receptor beta chain. Its specific antigen is unknown. Per-base quality was not reported, and no clone a single base away is much larger than it. The germline V gene (reference sequence) provides CDR1 LGHDT and CDR2 YNNKEL. Spanning cysteine to phenylalanine, the CDR3 consists of 13 amino acids. CDR3 DNA is the only sequence kept; it has 39 bases, read in frame from the first base. Deletion took 4 bases off V and 8 bases off J, with a span of 14 bases between the germline ends. All donors were healthy Caucasians. The twin cohort comprised three pairs of female monozygotic twins, all aged roughly 18 to 30 years. Positive isolation kits from Invitrogen were used to isolate CD4+ and CD8+ T cell populations. The data stem from a study of identical twins (dated by TCRdb to the mid-2010s). General notes on the study: The study deep-sequenced TCR alpha and beta repertoires from monozygotic twins, unrelated adults of various ages and cord blood to test whether fetal clonotypes persist. To rule out contamination, replicate twin experiments were performed at different times with different library preparation protocols. Broader findings and caveats from the paper: Out-of-frame TCR alpha sharing in monozygotic twins was systematically underestimated by recombination models, whereas sharing between unrelated individuals was in agreement with the recombination models. Because the same donors could not be followed over many years, conclusions were based on cross-sectional statistical analysis. Abundant cord blood beta clonotypes carried fewer insertions; young adult naive repertoires showed a weaker similar trend, while memory repertoires showed none. Compared with coincidental sharing between unrelated individuals, out-of-frame TCR alpha sequences shared between twins showed an excess of sequences with low generation probability. The excess sharing between twins in beta out-of-frame sequences was weaker because fewer shared sequences reduced the signal-to-noise ratio. Zero-insertion analyses could be partly confounded by invariant T cells such as MAIT and iNKT, though diverse VJ usage argued against such confounding for most clonotypes.

Receptor amplification or capture employed 5' RACE. Sequencing was carried out with an Illumina HiSeq 2000. A universal primer binding site was added through template switching, and the final cDNA carried a unique molecular identifier so that TCR cDNA molecules could be counted accurately. Specific primers in the conserved constant-segment region were used to synthesize first-strand cDNA for the TCR alpha and beta chains. To control for contamination, every cDNA library was double barcoded, receiving both a SMART-Mk sample barcode and Illumina barcodes. TruSeq adapter sequences, together with Illumina sample barcodes, were added in two successive PCR steps. TCR alpha and beta cDNA libraries were sequenced on the Illumina HiSeq platform with custom primers. On the study's bioinformatics: MiGEC processed the raw reads to extract unique molecular identifiers, while MiXCR was used to determine the CDR3 positions. For each individual, recombination models were inferred using an EM algorithm with the repgenHMM and IGoR tools. The tcR package in R was used for shared clonotype analysis, with sharing normalized by the product of cloneset sizes. To study raw recombination free of thymic and clonal selection effects, out-of-frame nonproductive sequences were analyzed. TCRdb passed the public sequencing reads through fastp at Q25 and MiXCR, retaining productive beta sequences. One record per CDR3 amino acid sequence lists the most common genes and DNA. The V and J calls follow TCRdb's processing rather than the paper's. The sample table contains about 530,000 distinct CDR3 sequences; only one count was recorded for over 12% of them. Clones ranked in the top ten supply around 0.48% of the sample.

Separately, the same data were catalogued under a study of yellow fever vaccine responses in identical twins. The second study also describes: The authors reported that the T cell response to vaccination in identical twins appeared partly convergent and partly personalized. Focusing on identical twins, the study followed the T cell clones that responded to the vaccine, and did so with precision.

This TCR derives from a woman aged 18-35 years in good health. Sequences were obtained from CD4+ T cells sorted from blood. The rearrangement joined TRBV3-1 to TRBJ1-2; the D gene cannot be resolved reliably. Here the CDR3 is given as CASSPRTPGGYTF. The DNA sequence is given as TGTGCCAGCAGCCCCAGGACCCCCGGGGGCTACACCTTC.